These 19 T cell receptor beta chains were sequenced from one sample in a study of blood T cell repertoires in COVID-19. Assay used: immunoSEQ multiplex PCR; TCRdb lists only in-frame clones, some missing. The table shows more than 200,000 clones, with more than 65% occurring only once. Material for sequencing was peripheral blood. Receptor source: a woman in her forties who had recovered from COVID-19.

The chain recombines TRBV5-1 with TRBJ2-5, with 9 bases that match TRBD1. CDR1 and CDR2 from the germline V gene are SGHRS and YFSETQ. This CDR3 has 15 amino acids. Unmatched junction bases numbered 8, after V lost 3 bases and J lost 5 bases. This chain's CDR3 is CASSSGQGGSETQYF. The CDR3 nucleotides read TGCGCCAGCAGCTCGGGACAGGGAGGCTCGGAGACCCAGTACTTC.

This clone was seen only a few times. V usage is TRBV6-4 and J usage is TRBJ1-4, with D perhaps TRBD1 (5 bases). CDR3 length: 13 residues. With 4 bases removed from V and 4 bases from J, the gap between germline ends came to 7 bases. Germline CDR1 is MRHNA and CDR2 is SNTAGT. Written as DNA, the CDR3 is TGTGCCAGCAGTGTCGACAGTAATGAAAAACTGTTTTTT. Translating gives CASSVDSNEKLFF.

The genes are TRBV16 and TRBJ1-1; D ambiguous. This CDR3 has 13 amino acids. CDR1 KGHSY and CDR2 FQNENV come from the germline V gene. Trimming took 4 bases from V and 7 from J, leaving 13 bases between them. CDR3 residues: CASSPYPPNEAFF. The CDR3 DNA follows: TGTGCCAGCAGCCCCTACCCTCCTAATGAAGCTTTCTTT.

The chain recombines TRBV5-6 with TRBJ2-5, with D possibly being TRBD1 (5 bases). V lost 0 bases, J lost 2 bases, and 14 bases lay in between. The CDR3 length is 16 residues. Per the germline V gene, CDR1 is SGHDT and CDR2 is YYEEEE. The CDR3: CASSLEAGPPQETQYF. The CDR3 DNA is TGTGCCAGCAGCTTGGAAGCAGGGCCCCCACAAGAGACCCAGTACTTC.

The CDR3 coding sequence is TGTGCCAGCAGCTTAGTCGCAGGGACACTCCATTCACCCCTCCACTTT. This codes for CASSLVAGTLHSPLHF. The V gene is TRBV13, the J gene TRBJ1-6, with D maybe TRBD1 (6 bases). This CDR3 has 16 amino acids. V shed 1 base and J shed 8 bases, with 15 bases lying between them. CDR1 is PRHDT, CDR2 FYEKMQ, per germline (reference sequence).

The gene calls are TRBV5-1 and TRBJ2-2, with TRBD1 as a possible D gene (6 bases). Germline V gene data show CDR1 as SGHRS and CDR2 as YFSETQ. This CDR3 region has 13 residues. The ends were cut back, 5 bases at V and 7 bases at J, with 12 bases in the middle. The CDR3 loop reads CASRGAGVGELFF. Here the CDR3 DNA reads TGCGCCAGCAGAGGGGCAGGGGTCGGGGAGCTGTTTTTT.

The V call is TRBV27, the J call TRBJ2-7, with a weak D call TRBD2 (6 bases). Looked up from germline, CDR1 is MNHEY and CDR2 is SMNVEV (reference sequence). V was shortened by 0 bases and J by 5 bases, with 11 bases between the two germline ends. CDR3 length: 14 amino acids. DNA of the CDR3: TGTGCCAGCAGTTTATCAACGGGGGTGGACGAGCAGTACTTC. It yields the protein CASSLSTGVDEQYF.

The chain carries TRBV7-2 and TRBJ2-5; 8 nucleotides match TRBD2. After removal of 5 bases from V and 2 bases from J, the junction contained 7 bases not matched to a gene. Germline lookup yields CDR1 SGHTA and CDR2 FQGNSA. The CDR3 sequence is 15 residues long. The DNA of the CDR3 is TGTGCCAGCAGCATACGGACGGGAGGGCAAGAGACCCAGTACTTC. It encodes CASSIRTGGQETQYF.

The chain combines TRBV3-1 (or the pseudogene TRBV3-2) with TRBJ1-3, with 8 bases aligning to TRBD1. CDR1 and CDR2 (germline): LGHDT, YNNKEL (reference sequence). The ends lost 4 bases at V and 2 bases at J; junction bases unmatched: 4. This CDR3 has 15 residues. CDR3 residues: CASSPYRGAGNTIYF. CDR3 bases: TGTGCCAGCAGCCCTTACAGGGGGGCTGGAAACACCATATATTTT.

The chain employs TRBV27 and TRBJ1-6; TRBD1 agrees at 9 bases. This CDR3 is 15 amino acids long. J gave up 6 bases and V 6 bases, and 6 bases lay outside the gene matches. Germline V CDR1 and CDR2: MNHEY, SMNVEV (reference sequence). In DNA form, the CDR3 reads TGTGCCAGCAGCGGGATGACAGGGGGTAATTCACCCCTCCACTTT. Translated: CASSGMTGGNSPLHF.

V is TRBV5-5 and J is TRBJ2-7, with 7 bases aligning to TRBD2. The CDR3 covers 14 residues. Germline CDR1 is SGHKS and CDR2 is YYEKEE (reference sequence). Trimming at V came to 7 bases and at J to 0 bases, leaving 7 bases not matched to a gene. The DNA for the CDR3 is TGTGCCAGCTCAAAGGGGAGGGACTCCTACGAGCAGTACTTC. Its translation: CASSKGRDSYEQYF.

This sequence joins TRBV5-1 and TRBJ1-4, with D perhaps matching TRBD1 (6 bases). This CDR3 spans 16 amino acids. In germline, CDR1 is SGHRS, CDR2 YFSETQ. The V end was cut by 0 bases, the J end by 2 bases, with 11 bases between. CDR3 protein: CASSLGGQRTNEKLFF. The CDR3 DNA is TGCGCCAGCAGCTTGGGGGGGCAGCGGACTAATGAAAAACTGTTTTTT. The entire variable domain, with the rest obtained from reference TRBV5-1 and TRBJ1-4, is as follows: KAGVTQTPRYLIKTRGQQVTLSCSPISGHRSVSWYQQTPGQGLQFLFEYFSETQRNKGNFPGRFSGRQFSNSRSEMNVSTLELGDSALYLCASSLGGQRTNEKLFFGSGTQLSVL.

The chain carries TRBV5-1 and TRBJ2-7, with 9 bases lining up with TRBD1. Trimming cost V 9 bases and J 1 base; bases outside gene matches: 8. CDR1 SGHRS and CDR2 YFSETQ come from the germline V gene. The CDR3 loop spans 14 amino acids. As DNA, the CDR3 is TGCGCCACCCGAGTCGGACAGGGGTCCTACGAGCAGTACTTC. Residues: CATRVGQGSYEQYF.

The CDR3 bases are TGTGCCACCAGCAGAGATGGAGACCTATGGGCGGGGGGCTACACCTTC. Its translation: CATSRDGDLWAGGYTF. The chain recombines TRBV15 with TRBJ1-2; D gene uncertain. Trimming removed 0 bases from V and 8 bases from J, with 19 bases in between. There are 16 residues in the CDR3. Germline CDR1 reads LNHNV; CDR2 reads YYDKDF (reference sequence).

The CDR3 protein is CLVSGATYEQYF. CDR3 coding DNA: TGTCTTGTTAGCGGGGCAACCTACGAGCAGTACTTC. V usage is TRBV28 and J usage is TRBJ2-7, with 8 bases aligning to TRBD2. The CDR3 has 12 amino acids. Per the germline V gene, CDR1 is MDHEN and CDR2 is SYDVKM.

The chain links TRBV28 to TRBJ2-3; 11 bases map to TRBD2. This CDR3 contains 16 residues. CDR1 and CDR2 from the germline V gene are MDHEN and SYDVKM. V lost 6 bases and J lost 6; bases outside the gene matches: 11. For the CDR3, the DNA is TGTGCCAGCAGCCCCCTTAGCGGGGGGGCCAAGGATACGCAGTATTTT. Amino acids: CASSPLSGGAKDTQYF.

The rearrangement uses TRBV7-9 and TRBJ2-7, with a weak D call TRBD2 (6 bases). The germline V gene has CDR1 SEHNR and CDR2 FQNEAQ (reference sequence). V was clipped by 7 bases and J by 1 base, with 14 bases between them. CDR3 size: 14 residues. The CDR3 DNA is TGTGCCAGCAATCCAGGCGCGGGGTCCTACGAGCAGTACTTC. Its protein product is CASNPGAGSYEQYF.

The genes are TRBV5-5 and TRBJ1-6; no firm D call. This CDR3 spans 14 amino acids. V was cut by 2 bases and J by 7 bases, with 10 bases left in between. Germline V lookup: CDR1 SGHKS, CDR2 YYEKEE (reference sequence). This CDR3 reads CASSFSSQNSPLHF. CDR3 coding DNA: TGTGCCAGCAGCTTCAGTTCCCAAAATTCACCCCTCCACTTT.

In DNA form, the CDR3 reads TGTGCCAGCAGGGGGGGAGGCTTGGATACGCAGTATTTT. Encoded protein: CASRGGGLDTQYF. V and J are TRBV2 and TRBJ2-3; D may be TRBD2 (6 bases). The CDR3 covers 13 residues. Germline-derived CDR1 and CDR2 are SNHLY and FYNNEI. Between the trimmed V and J ends, which lost 6 bases and 6 bases, there was a span of 13 bases.